This T cell receptor beta chain was identified in a study of liver allograft versus peripheral blood T cells. The overall study: What was compared were the T cell receptor repertoires in transplanted livers and those in the peripheral blood of recipients. Study-wide results and limits: Reportedly, liver allograft T cell receptor repertoires differed from peripheral blood ones.

With regard to this clonotype: Its antigen is still unknown.

This CDR3 has 17 amino acids. V shed 4 bases and J shed 4 bases, with 21 bases lying between them. Per the germline V gene, CDR1 is SGHAT and CDR2 is FQNNGV. MiXCR, applied by TCRdb to the reads, yields one record per CDR3 protein. Among over 5,000 distinct CDR3 sequences listed, approximately 15% were seen once. V gene TRBV11-2 combines with J gene TRBJ2-3; D is perhaps TRBD2 (7 bases). This TCR came from a human patient who had a liver transplant. The graft donor may have contributed some T cells. The CDR3 bases are TGTGCCAGCAGCTCCTCCGCGAGGGGGGGTGGATCAGATACGCAGTATTTT. This translates into CASSSSARGGGSDTQYF.